What follows are 25 T cell receptor beta chains derived from one specimen sequenced in a study of T cell repertoires in cytomegalovirus infection. MiXCR, run by TCRdb on the reads, gives a single entry per CDR3 protein. The table lists about 920,000 distinct CDR3 sequences, around 30% of them singletons. What these receptors recognize is not known. The sequences come from cultured CD8+ T cells from PBMCs, collected from culture after CMV antigen stimulation. The origin of the receptors is a human donor in good health (CMV status not recorded). Some clones in this sample may be carry-over from other donors' samples.

This clonotype was seen more than once but under ten times. The V call is TRBV2, the J call TRBJ2-3, with D maybe TRBD2 (5 bases). The V gene's germline CDR1 is SNHLY and CDR2 FYNNEI. V lost 7 bases and J 3 bases, leaving 8 bases between the germline ends. The CDR3 sequence is 12 residues long. Here the CDR3 DNA reads TGTGCCAGCACCGGGGTAACAGATACGCAGTATTTT. Encoded protein: CASTGVTDTQYF.

A few counts support this clonotype. The chain has TRBV7-6 and TRBJ2-1; the D gene is possibly TRBD1 (7 bases). CDR1 and CDR2 (germline): SGHVS, FNYEAQ. This CDR3 has 13 amino acids. V lost 5 bases to trimming and J lost 14 bases, with 19 bases between them. In nucleotides, the CDR3 is TGTGCCAGCAGCCCCCGCGGAGGGGGCTCTAAGTTCTTC. Translated, it gives CASSPRGGGSKFF.

The chain uses TRBV27 and TRBJ2-2, with TRBD2 matching over 9 bases. Trimming took 7 bases from V and 6 from J; bases not matched to a gene: 12. Germline V lookup: CDR1 MNHEY, CDR2 SMNVEV (reference sequence). The length of the CDR3 is 16 residues. CDR3 sequence reads: CASTTLAGNLPGELFF. In DNA form, the CDR3 reads TGTGCCAGCACCACTCTAGCGGGGAACCTCCCCGGGGAGCTGTTTTTT.

With respect to this clonotype: A junction end diverges from the germline sequence, so it may reflect a read error. The chain links TRBV27 to TRBJ1-2; D uncertain. The CDR3 is 13 residues long. Germline V gives CDR1 MNHEY, CDR2 SMNVEV (reference sequence). CDR3 protein: CASSISRNYGYTF. In nucleotides, the CDR3 is TGTGCCAGCAGTATATCTAGGAACTATGGCTACACCTTC.

This clonotype came up a few times. This chain links TRBV7-2 with TRBJ2-7; tentatively, D is TRBD2 (6 bases). In germline, CDR1 is SGHTA, CDR2 FQGNSA. This CDR3 contains 15 residues. Trimming took off 3 bases at V and 0 bases at J, with 12 bases between the two ends. The CDR3 region has the DNA TGTGCCAGCAGCTTCCGGCGGGGCTACTCCTACGAGCAGTACTTC. As protein: CASSFRRGYSYEQYF.

The gene calls are TRBV13 and TRBJ1-1; the match to TRBD1 covers 8 bases. The V gene end was trimmed by 5 bases and the J gene end by 9 bases; junction bases not matched to a gene: 5. The germline CDR1 and CDR2 sequences are PRHDT and FYEKMQ (reference sequence). The CDR3 is made up of 12 amino acids. CDR3 DNA sequence: TGTGCCAGCAGCACTGGGACAGGCAAAGCTTTCTTT. This translates into CASSTGTGKAFF. The whole variable domain, remainder taken from reference TRBV13 and TRBJ1-1, is AAGVIQSPRHLIKEKRETATLKCYPIPRHDTVYWYQQGPGQDPQFLISFYEKMQSDKGSIPDRFSAQQFSDYHSELNMSSLELGDSALYFCASSTGTGKAFFGQGTRLTVV.

The chain couples TRBV6-2 or TRBV6-3 to TRBJ2-5; perhaps TRBD2 as D (5 bases). This CDR3 spans 14 amino acids. V was pared by 6 bases and J by 5 bases, with 16 bases between. The germline gives CDR1 MNHEY, CDR2 SVGEGT. CDR3 in DNA: TGTGCCAGCAGCATGGGCGGCCCGGGGGAGACCCAGTACTTC. Protein product: CASSMGGPGETQYF.

This rearrangement joins TRBV19 to TRBJ1-3; D gene uncertain. The germline V and J ends were trimmed by 7 bases and 1 base, with 14 bases remaining between them. The CDR3 covers 15 residues. In germline, CDR1 is LNHDA, CDR2 SQIVND (reference sequence). The CDR3 DNA reads as TGTGCCAGTACGGGCTCCATCTTATCTGGAAACACCATATATTTT. This gives the protein CASTGSILSGNTIYF.

This sequence joins TRBV2 and TRBJ1-1; no definite D call. V shed 8 bases and J shed 1 base, with 8 bases lying between them. In germline, CDR1 is SNHLY, CDR2 FYNNEI. The CDR3 extends over 12 amino acids. This chain's CDR3 is CASPGKNTEAFF. The DNA of the CDR3 is TGTGCCAGCCCGGGAAAGAACACTGAAGCTTTCTTT.

The rearrangement links TRBV27 to TRBJ2-6; 8 nucleotides agree with TRBD1. There are 21 residues in the CDR3. With V trimmed by 3 bases and J by 2 bases, 18 bases remained unmatched. Germline CDR1 MNHEY, CDR2 SMNVEV (reference sequence). Written as DNA, the CDR3 is TGTGCCAGCAGTTTTATTTTTCAGGGGGCGCCTTTAGTAGCTGGGGCCAACGTCCTGACTTTC. Amino acid sequence: CASSFIFQGAPLVAGANVLTF.

This clonotype was observed a few times. The junction differs from germline at one of its ends, possibly a read error. The gene calls are TRBV7-4 and TRBJ1-4; the match to TRBD1 covers 10 bases. Germline loops: CDR1 SGHVT, CDR2 SQSDAQ. CDR3 length: 14 amino acids. The DNA of the CDR3 is TGTGCCAGCAGCCCCGACAGGGGGCCGCAAAAATTGTTTTTT. Amino acid sequence: CASSPDRGPQKLFF.

This clonotype was seen at least ten times. This chain links TRBV6-1 with TRBJ1-5; 9 nucleotides match TRBD1. Germline assignment: CDR1 MNHNS and CDR2 SASEGT. The CDR3 runs to 15 residues. The trim removed 5 bases at V and 4 bases at J, leaving 6 bases unmatched. The CDR3 spells CASSNGTGRNQPQHF. The CDR3 DNA reads as TGTGCCAGCAGTAACGGGACAGGGCGAAATCAGCCCCAGCATTTT.

This clonotype was detected a few times. V and J are TRBV6-1 and TRBJ2-2; 8 nucleotides match TRBD1. Germline V gene lookup returns CDR1 MNHNS and CDR2 SASEGT. There are 16 residues in the CDR3. V gave up 3 bases and J gave up 4 bases; unmatched junction bases: 7. Here the CDR3 DNA reads TGTGCCAGCAGTGAGTCCGGGACAGGTGGCACCGGGGAGCTGTTTTTT. Translating gives CASSESGTGGTGELFF.

Note on this clonotype: One end of the junction does not line up with germline, which may come from a read error. CDR3 nucleotides: TGTGCCAGCAGCTCCCGGGAAGCAGGCTACTCCTGCGAGCAGTACTTC. Translated: CASSSREAGYSCEQYF. The chain couples TRBV7-9 to TRBJ2-7, with D maybe TRBD2 (5 bases). Germline CDR1 is SEHNR and CDR2 is FQNEAQ (reference sequence). The CDR3 extends over 16 amino acids.

The gene calls are TRBV6-5 and TRBJ2-7; D remains ambiguous. CDR3 length: 16 residues. V shed 6 bases and J shed 4 bases, with 22 bases lying between them. The germline V gene encodes CDR1 MNHEY and CDR2 SVGAGI. The CDR3 sequence is CASSLMWAPPTYEQYF. The CDR3 DNA sequence: TGTGCCAGCAGCCTAATGTGGGCCCCGCCGACGTACGAGCAGTACTTC.

This clonotype has at least ten counts. The CDR3 region is CASKNILYEQYV. As DNA, the CDR3 is TGTGCCAGCAAGAACATTCTTTACGAGCAGTACGTC. This chain uses TRBV2 with TRBJ2-7; D gene uncertain. The CDR3 has 12 amino acids. The germline V and J ends were trimmed by 7 bases and 4 bases, with 11 bases remaining between them. From germline, CDR1 is SNHLY and CDR2 FYNNEI.

Only a few counts were recorded for this clonotype. The rearrangement joins TRBV5-4 to TRBJ2-2; 8 bases align to TRBD2. CDR3 size: 16 residues. Germline-derived CDR1 and CDR2 are SGHNT and YYREEE (reference sequence). V gave up 2 bases and J gave up 4 bases; unmatched junction bases: 7. The CDR3 DNA reads TGTGCCAGCAGCTTCACAGCGGGGGAGGTCACCGGGGAGCTGTTTTTT. Amino acid sequence: CASSFTAGEVTGELFF. Combining the CDR3 with reference TRBV5-4 and TRBJ2-2 gives the whole variable domain ETGVTQSPTHLIKTRGQQVTLRCSSQSGHNTVSWYQQALGQGPQFIFQYYREEENGRGNFPPRFSGLQFPNYSSELNVNALELDDSALYLCASSFTAGEVTGELFFGEGSRLTVL.

V usage is TRBV10-3 and J usage is TRBJ1-1; D is uncertain. V gave up 0 bases and J gave up 6 bases, with 8 bases separating them. The CDR3 consists of 13 residues. Germline CDR1 and CDR2: ENHRY and SYGVKD. The CDR3 DNA follows: TGTGCCATCAGTGAGTCGCGACAAGCTGAAGCTTTCTTT. Protein product: CAISESRQAEAFF.

The rearrangement uses TRBV6-6 and TRBJ2-1; 11 positions match TRBD1. The trim removed 2 bases at V and 10 bases at J, leaving 25 bases unmatched. Per the germline V gene, CDR1 is MNHNY and CDR2 is SVGAGI (reference sequence). The CDR3 is made up of 21 amino acids. This CDR3 reads CASSYAGGFNIVGTGGQEQFF. Written as DNA, the CDR3 is TGTGCCAGCAGTTACGCCGGGGGGTTTAACATTGTGGGGACAGGGGGTCAAGAGCAGTTCTTC.

This clonotype has ten or more counts. The CDR3 DNA reads TGTGCCAGCAGCGGACAGGGGACAGGAGGTTACAATGAGCAGTTCTTC. It specifies CASSGQGTGGYNEQFF. This chain uses TRBV7-8 with TRBJ2-1, with TRBD1 identical over 9 bases. The V and J ends lost 5 bases and 4 bases, in that order; junction bases with no gene match: 9. Germline V gene sequence: CDR1 SGHVS, CDR2 FQNEAQ. CDR3 length equals 16 residues. Full variable domain (remainder filled in from reference TRBV7-8 and TRBJ2-1): GAGVSQSPRYKVAKRGQDVALRCDPISGHVSLFWYQQALGQGPEFLTYFQNEAQLDKSGLPSDRFFAERPEGSVSTLKIQRTQQEDSAVYLCASSGQGTGGYNEQFFGPGTRLTVL.

This rearrangement joins TRBV14 to TRBJ2-3; TRBD1 matches 8 bases. The CDR3 totals 15 residues. V lost 2 bases and J lost 7; bases outside the gene matches: 8. Germline loops: CDR1 SGHDN, CDR2 FVKESK. The CDR3 reads CASSQQGAEANTQYF. The CDR3 DNA follows: TGTGCCAGCAGCCAACAGGGGGCGGAGGCAAATACGCAGTATTTT.

Only one count was recorded for this clonotype. V and J are TRBV29-1 and TRBJ2-2, with 9 bases that match TRBD1. The CDR3 totals 17 residues. In germline, CDR1 is SQVTM, CDR2 ANQGSEA. J lost 3 bases, V lost 0 bases, and 8 bases had no gene match. CDR3 residues: CSVEDLSRDRDTGELFF. The CDR3 DNA is TGCAGCGTTGAAGACCTGTCGAGGGACAGGGACACCGGGGAGCTGTTTTTT.

This chain joins TRBV19 and TRBJ2-1; either TRBD1 or TRBD2 may supply D (5 bases each). The V gene lost 3 bases and the J gene lost 6 bases, with 9 bases spanning the gap. The V gene's germline CDR1 is LNHDA and CDR2 SQIVND (reference sequence). This CDR3 is built from 13 residues. The DNA for the CDR3 is TGTGCCAGTAGTATTCTAGGGACCAATGAGCAGTTCTTC. It encodes CASSILGTNEQFF.

This clonotype came up a few times. The chain recombines TRBV4-1 with TRBJ1-2; D is perhaps TRBD1 (5 bases). This CDR3 region has 16 residues. Trimming took off 1 base at V and 8 bases at J, with 20 bases between the two ends. Germline V gene sequence: CDR1 MGHRA, CDR2 YSYEKL. CDR3 in DNA: TGCGCCAGCAGCCAAGCCAGGGACTCCGTCTTTGAGGGCTACACCTTC. It translates to CASSQARDSVFEGYTF.

In its sample, this clonotype was seen many times. The chain has TRBV7-9 and TRBJ1-2; D not resolved. Between the trimmed V and J ends, which lost 5 bases and 7 bases, there was a span of 11 bases. Germline loops: CDR1 SEHNR, CDR2 FQNEAQ (reference sequence). The CDR3 runs to 12 residues. DNA for the CDR3: TGTGCCAGCAGCCACGAGGAATCTGGCTACACCTTC. Its translation is CASSHEESGYTF.